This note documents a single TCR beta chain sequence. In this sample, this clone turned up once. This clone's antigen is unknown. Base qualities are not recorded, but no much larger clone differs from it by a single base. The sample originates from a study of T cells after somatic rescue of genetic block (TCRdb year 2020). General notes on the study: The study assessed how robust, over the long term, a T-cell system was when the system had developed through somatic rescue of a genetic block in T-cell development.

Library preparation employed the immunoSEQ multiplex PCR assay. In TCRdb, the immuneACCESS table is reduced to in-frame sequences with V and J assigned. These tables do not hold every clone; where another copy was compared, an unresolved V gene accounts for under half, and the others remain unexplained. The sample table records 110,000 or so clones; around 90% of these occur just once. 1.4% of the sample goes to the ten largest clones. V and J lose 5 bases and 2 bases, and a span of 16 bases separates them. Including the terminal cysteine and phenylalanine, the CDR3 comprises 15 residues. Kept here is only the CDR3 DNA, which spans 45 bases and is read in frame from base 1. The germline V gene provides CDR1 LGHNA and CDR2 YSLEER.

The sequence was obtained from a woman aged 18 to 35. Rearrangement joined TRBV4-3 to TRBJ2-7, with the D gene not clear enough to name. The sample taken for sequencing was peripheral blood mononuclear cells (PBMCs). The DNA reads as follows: TGCGCCAGCAGCTATGGAGCAGTCCATGCCTACGAGCAGTACTTC. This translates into CASSYGAVHAYEQYF.